A selection of T cell receptor beta chains follows, all from one sample in a study of cytomegalovirus exposure and HLA in healthy donors. Repertoires were generated with immunoSEQ multiplex PCR, while TCRdb's copy carries only in-frame clones and drops some. The sample has fewer than 250,000 clones, over 60% seen once; the top ten hold 0.85% to 1.4%. The source material was PBMCs. The receptors stem from a woman aged 35 to 49 in good health and CMV-seronegative. Both conserved end residues are part of each CDR3. The D gene is left open where the match is weak. The listing skips clone size in some rows; elsewhere it reads once, few, many or a size class.

v_call	j_call	d_call	clone_size	cdr3_aa	cdr3_nt
TRBV5-5	TRBJ2-1	TRBD2	-	CASSLMPPGGPKDEQFF	TGTGCCAGCAGCTTGATGCCCCCGGGAGGGCCAAAGGATGAGCAGTTCTTC
TRBV28	TRBJ2-3	-	-	CASSLGGTDTQYF	TGTGCCAGCAGTTTAGGAGGCACAGATACGCAGTATTTT
TRBV19	TRBJ1-2	TRBD1	-	CASKTGTYYGYTF	TGTGCCAGTAAGACAGGGACTTACTATGGCTACACCTTC
TRBV5-6	TRBJ2-2	TRBD1	-	CASSLGTGATTGELFF	TGTGCCAGCAGCTTGGGGACAGGGGCAACCACCGGGGAGCTGTTTTTT
TRBV29-1	TRBJ2-1	-	-	CSARRSLGLRLYNEQFF	TGCAGCGCTCGACGGAGCCTGGGACTCCGCCTTTACAATGAGCAGTTCTTC
TRBV7-9	TRBJ1-5	TRBD1	-	CASSLAGLTGGQPQHF	TGTGCCAGCAGCTTAGCGGGACTGACAGGGGGTCAGCCCCAGCATTTT
TRBV19	TRBJ2-5	-	-	CASRGSAGRQETQYF	TGTGCCAGTAGGGGCTCGGCGGGACGCCAAGAGACCCAGTACTTC
TRBV19	TRBJ1-4	TRBD1	-	CASSFQGVGEKLFF	TGTGCCAGTAGTTTCCAGGGGGTCGGTGAAAAACTGTTTTTT
TRBV4-2	TRBJ2-3	TRBD1	once	CASTSQPGQLTDTQYF	TGTGCCAGCACCTCCCAACCGGGACAGCTCACAGATACGCAGTATTTT
TRBV19	TRBJ2-5	TRBD1	-	CASSIIFRGQETQYF	TGTGCCAGTAGTATTATCTTCAGGGGGCAAGAGACCCAGTACTTC
TRBV30	TRBJ2-3	TRBD2	-	CAWSALAGADTQYF	TGTGCCTGGAGCGCACTAGCGGGAGCAGATACGCAGTATTTT
TRBV5-1	TRBJ2-3	TRBD2	-	CASSPGLAGADTQYF	TGCGCCAGCAGCCCGGGACTAGCGGGAGCCGATACGCAGTATTTT
TRBV6-6	TRBJ2-2	-	-	CASSYSRITTGELFF	TGTGCCAGCAGTTACTCGAGGATAACCACCGGGGAGCTGTTTTTT
TRBV11-3	TRBJ2-2	-	-	CASSLDRTGELFF	TGTGCCAGCAGCTTAGATCGTACCGGGGAGCTGTTTTTT
TRBV4-3	TRBJ2-2	TRBD2	-	CASSPLLAGFSRGGELFF	TGCGCCAGCAGTCCCTTACTAGCGGGATTTTCGCGTGGGGGGGAGCTGTTTTTT
TRBV5-4	TRBJ2-1	TRBD1	-	CASSLGQGYNEQLF	TGTGCCAGCAGCTTAGGACAGGGATACAATGAGCAGCTCTTC
TRBV5-6	TRBJ2-5	-	-	CASSYGTSQETQYF	TGTGCCAGCAGCTACGGGACATCCCAAGAGACCCAGTACTTC
TRBV9	TRBJ2-2	-	-	CASSPGVTNTGELFF	TGTGCCAGCAGCCCCGGGGTAACGAACACCGGGGAGCTGTTTTTT
TRBV27	TRBJ1-1	TRBD1	-	CASSSVGQGAFF	TGTGCCAGCAGTTCGGTCGGACAGGGGGCTTTCTTT
TRBV5-4	TRBJ2-1	-	once	CASSRNRDISNEQFF	TGTGCCAGCAGCAGAAACCGGGACATCTCCAATGAGCAGTTCTTC
TRBV2	TRBJ2-3	TRBD2	-	CASSLAGGDTQYF	TGTGCCAGCAGTCTAGCGGGAGGGGATACGCAGTATTTT
TRBV15	TRBJ2-1	-	-	CATSRDTGSDEQFF	TGTGCCACCAGCAGAGATACCGGGAGCGATGAGCAGTTCTTC
TRBV5-4	TRBJ2-5	TRBD2	-	CASSPGGFGAGSGETQYF	TGTGCCAGCAGCCCGGGGGGTTTTGGTGCGGGCTCGGGGGAGACCCAGTACTTC
TRBV18	TRBJ2-5	TRBD2	-	CASSPASGSGETQYF	TGTGCCAGCTCACCAGCTAGCGGGAGTGGAGAGACCCAGTACTTC
TRBV11-3	TRBJ2-5	TRBD1	-	CASSSGQGGETQYF	TGTGCCAGCAGTTCCGGACAGGGAGGAGAGACCCAGTACTTC
TRBV19	TRBJ1-2	-	-	CASSSSRDTDNYGYTF	TGTGCCAGTAGTAGCTCAAGGGACACGGATAACTATGGCTACACCTTC
TRBV4-3	TRBJ1-1	TRBD1	few	CASSQVTGSDTEAFF	TGCGCCAGCAGCCAAGTGACAGGGAGTGACACTGAAGCTTTCTTT